A selection of T cell receptor beta chains follows, all from one sample in a study of regulatory T cells in long-lasting Graves disease. A single record per CDR3 protein comes from TCRdb applying MiXCR to the multiplex PCR reads. The profile shows about 470,000 distinct CDR3 sequences, less than 25% of them singletons. Sequenced material: peripheral blood mononuclear cells (PBMCs), taken when the disease was refractory, from a patient treated with antithyroid drugs. Source of these receptors: a female donor with Graves disease. CDR3s include the opening cysteine and the closing phenylalanine or tryptophan. Each record gives: D gene, J gene, clone size, V gene, CDR3 protein, CDR3 DNA. The D gene is left open where the match is weak. Where a row states a size, it is once, few, many or the class of an expanded clone; other rows omit it.

D: NA
J: TRBJ2-2
size: many
V: TRBV6-2/TRBV6-3
CDR3: CASSYSGPPGELFF
DNA: TGTGCCAGCAGTTACTCGGGGCCGCCCGGGGAGCTGTTTTTT

D: NA
J: TRBJ1-1
size: many
V: TRBV3-1
CDR3: CASVRNTEAFF
DNA: TGTGCCAGCGTGAGGAACACTGAAGCTTTCTTT

D: TRBD1
J: TRBJ2-7
size: NA
V: TRBV11-2
CDR3: CASNLRTGGPEQYF
DNA: TGTGCCAGCAACTTAAGGACAGGGGGTCCCGAGCAGTACTTC

D: TRBD2
J: TRBJ2-1
size: many
V: TRBV6-5
CDR3: CASSYRTSSYNEQFF
DNA: TGTGCCAGCAGTTACAGGACTAGCTCCTACAATGAGCAGTTCTTC

D: TRBD2
J: TRBJ2-5
size: few
V: TRBV29-1
CDR3: CSVGGIGGETQYF
DNA: TGCAGCGTTGGAGGAATCGGGGGGGAGACCCAGTACTTC

D: TRBD1
J: TRBJ2-5
size: few
V: TRBV5-1
CDR3: CASSLEQGQETQYF
DNA: TGCGCCAGCAGCTTGGAACAGGGGCAAGAGACCCAGTACTTC

D: TRBD2
J: TRBJ2-3
size: NA
V: TRBV5-4
CDR3: CASSLGLVMDTQYF
DNA: TGTGCCAGCAGCCTCGGACTAGTGATGGATACGCAGTATTTT

D: NA
J: TRBJ2-5
size: many
V: TRBV7-8
CDR3: CASTSLVLQETQYF
DNA: TGTGCCAGCACCTCCTTAGTACTTCAAGAGACCCAGTACTTC

D: TRBD2
J: TRBJ2-6
size: NA
V: TRBV6-1
CDR3: CASSLLGLAANSGANVLTF
DNA: TGTGCCAGCAGTCTCTTGGGACTAGCGGCAAACTCTGGGGCCAACGTCCTGACTTTC

D: TRBD2
J: TRBJ2-7
size: few
V: TRBV9
CDR3: CASSVMPSGSHEQYF
DNA: TGTGCCAGCAGCGTTATGCCTAGCGGGAGCCACGAGCAGTACTTC

D: NA
J: TRBJ1-5
size: many
V: TRBV19
CDR3: CASSPTGPNQPQHF
DNA: TGTGCCAGTAGTCCCACAGGGCCCAATCAGCCCCAGCATTTT

D: TRBD2
J: TRBJ2-7
size: NA
V: TRBV5-1
CDR3: CASSFSGSNQYEQYF
DNA: TGCGCCAGCAGCTTCAGCGGGAGTAATCAGTACGAGCAGTACTTC

D: NA
J: TRBJ2-4
size: few
V: TRBV27
CDR3: CASSPTHKNIQYF
DNA: TGTGCCAGCAGTCCAACACACAAAAACATTCAGTACTTC

D: TRBD2
J: TRBJ2-3
size: NA
V: TRBV20-1
CDR3: CSARATSGRTDTQYF
DNA: TGCAGTGCTAGAGCGACTAGCGGGAGGACAGATACGCAGTATTTT

D: TRBD1
J: TRBJ1-1
size: few
V: TRBV19
CDR3: CASREQGAEVMNTEAFF
DNA: TGTGCCAGTAGGGAACAGGGGGCGGAGGTGATGAACACTGAAGCTTTCTTT

D: NA
J: TRBJ1-5
size: NA
V: TRBV19
CDR3: CASSVTGISLQPQHF
DNA: TGTGCCAGTAGCGTAACCGGGATCTCCCTTCAGCCCCAGCATTTT

D: NA
J: TRBJ2-7
size: many
V: TRBV27
CDR3: CASSLRGTAYEQYF
DNA: TGTGCCAGCAGTTTAAGGGGGACCGCCTACGAGCAGTACTTC

D: NA
J: TRBJ2-6
size: NA
V: TRBV19
CDR3: CASSTDSGANVLTF
DNA: TGTGCCAGTAGTACTGACTCTGGGGCCAACGTCCTGACTTTC

D: NA
J: TRBJ2-2
size: NA
V: TRBV20-1
CDR3: CSARSLADPLNTGELFF
DNA: TGCAGTGCTAGATCTTTAGCGGACCCATTGAACACCGGGGAGCTGTTTTTT

D: TRBD1
J: TRBJ1-2
size: NA
V: TRBV27
CDR3: CASSHGTGYGYTF
DNA: TGTGCCAGCAGTCACGGGACAGGGTATGGCTACACCTTC

D: NA
J: TRBJ1-1
size: few
V: TRBV19
CDR3: CASSMLGKSNTEAFF
DNA: TGTGCCAGTAGTATGCTTGGCAAGTCGAACACTGAAGCTTTCTTT

D: NA
J: TRBJ1-5
size: many
V: TRBV20-1
CDR3: CSASRGLGNNQPQHF
DNA: TGCAGTGCTAGTCGGGGGCTAGGGAACAATCAGCCCCAGCATTTT

D: NA
J: TRBJ1-4
size: NA
V: TRBV19
CDR3: CASSPTPGTNEKLFF
DNA: TGTGCCAGTAGTCCCACTCCCGGGACCAATGAAAAACTGTTTTTT

D: NA
J: TRBJ1-4
size: few
V: TRBV29-1
CDR3: CSASVNEKLFF
DNA: TGCAGCGCCTCAGTTAATGAAAAACTGTTTTTT

D: TRBD1
J: TRBJ2-7
size: many
V: TRBV6-1
CDR3: CASSPGTGGSYEQYF
DNA: TGTGCCAGCAGTCCCGGGACAGGGGGTAGCTACGAGCAGTACTTC

D: NA
J: TRBJ2-5
size: NA
V: TRBV7-6
CDR3: CASSLEGAGDQETQYF
DNA: TGTGCCAGCAGCCTAGAGGGCGCGGGCGACCAAGAGACCCAGTACTTC

D: NA
J: TRBJ2-7
size: NA
V: TRBV5-1
CDR3: CASSLRGIETYEQYF
DNA: TGCGCCAGCAGCTTGCGAGGGATAGAGACCTACGAGCAGTACTTC

D: NA
J: TRBJ2-7
size: NA
V: TRBV5-1
CDR3: CASSSDNRSFHLEQYF
DNA: TGCGCCAGCAGCTCGGATAATAGGAGTTTCCACCTCGAGCAGTACTTC

D: TRBD2
J: TRBJ2-7
size: many
V: TRBV20-1
CDR3: CSAKGLAGDSYEQYF
DNA: TGCAGTGCGAAGGGACTAGCGGGAGATTCCTACGAGCAGTACTTC

D: TRBD1
J: TRBJ2-3
size: NA
V: TRBV6-2/TRBV6-3
CDR3: CASRPGQGPTDTQYF
DNA: TGTGCCAGCAGACCGGGACAGGGTCCCACAGATACGCAGTATTTT

D: TRBD2
J: TRBJ2-1
size: NA
V: TRBV12-3/TRBV12-4
CDR3: CASSLTAGGSNEQFF
DNA: TGTGCCAGCAGTTTAACAGCGGGAGGGAGCAATGAGCAGTTCTTC

D: TRBD1
J: TRBJ1-1
size: NA
V: TRBV18
CDR3: CASSPPRGPYTEAFF
DNA: TGTGCCAGCTCACCCCCCAGGGGGCCCTACACTGAAGCTTTCTTT

D: NA
J: TRBJ2-7
size: NA
V: TRBV5-1
CDR3: CASSLAIGLGYEQYF
DNA: TGCGCCAGCAGCTTGGCCATAGGCTTGGGATACGAGCAGTACTTC

D: NA
J: TRBJ2-2
size: many
V: TRBV28
CDR3: CASSVGGGQTGELFF
DNA: TGTGCCAGCAGTGTTGGTGGGGGACAAACCGGGGAGCTGTTTTTT

D: NA
J: TRBJ1-6
size: NA
V: TRBV10-3
CDR3: CAISEGQLSSYNSPLHF
DNA: TGTGCCATCAGTGAAGGTCAACTAAGCTCCTATAATTCACCCCTCCACTTT

D: NA
J: TRBJ1-6
size: many
V: TRBV28
CDR3: CASSLPTVNNSPLHF
DNA: TGTGCCAGCAGTTTACCGACAGTGAATAATTCACCCCTCCACTTT

D: NA
J: TRBJ2-1
size: NA
V: TRBV20-1
CDR3: CSATYRRTPGDEQFF
DNA: TGCAGTGCCACCTACCGAAGGACTCCGGGGGATGAGCAGTTCTTC

D: NA
J: TRBJ2-1
size: many
V: TRBV11-2
CDR3: CASSLDLGNEQFF
DNA: TGTGCCAGCAGCTTAGATCTGGGCAATGAGCAGTTCTTC

D: NA
J: TRBJ1-1
size: few
V: TRBV18
CDR3: CASTQGYVNTEAFF
DNA: TGTGCCAGCACACAGGGTTACGTGAACACTGAAGCTTTCTTT

D: NA
J: TRBJ2-2
size: NA
V: TRBV28
CDR3: CASSLESSGTGELFF
DNA: TGTGCCAGCAGTTTGGAGTCAAGCGGGACCGGGGAGCTGTTTTTT

D: NA
J: TRBJ1-1
size: few
V: TRBV14
CDR3: CASSHYVVGAFF
DNA: TGTGCCAGCAGCCATTATGTGGTGGGAGCTTTCTTT

D: TRBD1
J: TRBJ2-2
size: NA
V: TRBV4-1
CDR3: CASSLGQGAGNTGELFF
DNA: TGCGCCAGCAGCCTGGGACAGGGGGCCGGGAACACCGGGGAGCTGTTTTTT

D: TRBD1
J: TRBJ1-5
size: NA
V: TRBV6-1
CDR3: CASSEIGTGNFDQPQHF
DNA: TGTGCCAGCAGTGAAATCGGGACAGGGAATTTCGATCAGCCCCAGCATTTT

D: NA
J: TRBJ1-1
size: few
V: TRBV9
CDR3: CASSVGTLNTEAFF
DNA: TGTGCCAGCAGCGTAGGGACCTTAAACACTGAAGCTTTCTTT

D: TRBD2
J: TRBJ2-4
size: NA
V: TRBV7-8
CDR3: CASSPLFSGSYDPKNIQYF
DNA: TGTGCCAGCAGTCCCTTATTTAGCGGGAGCTATGATCCCAAAAACATTCAGTACTTC

D: TRBD1
J: TRBJ2-2
size: many
V: TRBV7-9
CDR3: CASSFTGTGTGELFF
DNA: TGTGCCAGCAGCTTTACAGGGACAGGCACCGGGGAGCTGTTTTTT

D: NA
J: TRBJ2-3
size: few
V: TRBV7-4
CDR3: CASSTGTDTQYF
DNA: TGTGCCAGCAGTACAGGTACAGATACGCAGTATTTT

D: TRBD1
J: TRBJ1-2
size: NA
V: TRBV7-2
CDR3: CASSFDIRDRGFGYGYTF
DNA: TGTGCCAGCAGTTTCGATATCCGGGACAGGGGATTTGGCTATGGCTACACCTTC

D: NA
J: TRBJ2-1
size: NA
V: TRBV9
CDR3: CASSVVRSSEQFF
DNA: TGTGCCAGCAGCGTAGTACGATCCAGCGAGCAGTTCTTC

D: NA
J: TRBJ2-4
size: NA
V: TRBV5-4
CDR3: CASTTGRENIQYF
DNA: TGTGCCAGCACAACCGGGAGAGAAAACATTCAGTACTTC

D: TRBD1
J: TRBJ2-2
size: NA
V: TRBV7-2
CDR3: CASSYHRGRGTGELFF
DNA: TGTGCCAGCAGCTACCACAGGGGGCGCGGCACCGGGGAGCTGTTTTTT

D: TRBD1
J: TRBJ1-1
size: many
V: TRBV6-2/TRBV6-3
CDR3: CASSYSLTGYDTEAFF
DNA: TGTGCCAGCAGTTACTCATTGACAGGGTATGACACTGAAGCTTTCTTT

D: NA
J: TRBJ1-1
size: few
V: TRBV30
CDR3: CAWSPFNTEAFF
DNA: TGTGCCTGGAGTCCGTTTAACACTGAAGCTTTCTTT